This T cell receptor beta chain is from a study of cytomegalovirus exposure and HLA in healthy donors. Points from the study as a whole: According to a later analysis, donors in an Asian-associated ancestry cluster reportedly had fewer N-insertions than the roughly 720-donor mean.

With 60 Vbeta and 13 Jbeta primers, the PCR was carried out. Measured with immunoSEQ multiplex PCR; TCRdb has only the in-frame clones, and not every one. Here the sample spans 150,000 or so clones, over 65% being singletons. This clone was seen only a few times. Its specificity is not known. V was clipped by 5 bases and J by 2 bases, with 13 bases between them. The CDR3 contains 14 residues. CDR1 and CDR2 (germline): MNHNS, SASEGT. The source material was PBMCs. The sequence came from a man between 18 and 35 years old in good health and CMV-seropositive. The chain links TRBV6-1 to TRBJ2-7; D is unclear. The DNA of the CDR3 is TGTGCCAGCAGTTATCCCGGGTCAACCTACGAGCAGTACGTC. This translates into CASSYPGSTYEQYV.